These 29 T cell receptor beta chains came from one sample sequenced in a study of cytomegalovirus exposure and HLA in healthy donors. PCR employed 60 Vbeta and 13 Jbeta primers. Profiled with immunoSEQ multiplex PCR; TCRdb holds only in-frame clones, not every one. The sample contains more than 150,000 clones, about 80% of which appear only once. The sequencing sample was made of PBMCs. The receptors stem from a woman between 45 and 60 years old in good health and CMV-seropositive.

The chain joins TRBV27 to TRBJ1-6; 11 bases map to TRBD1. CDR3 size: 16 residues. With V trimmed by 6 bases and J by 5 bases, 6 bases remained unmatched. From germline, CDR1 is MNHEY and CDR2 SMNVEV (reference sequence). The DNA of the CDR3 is TGTGCCAGCAGGGACAGGGGGCGCATCAATAATTCACCCCTCCACTTT. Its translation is CASRDRGRINNSPLHF.

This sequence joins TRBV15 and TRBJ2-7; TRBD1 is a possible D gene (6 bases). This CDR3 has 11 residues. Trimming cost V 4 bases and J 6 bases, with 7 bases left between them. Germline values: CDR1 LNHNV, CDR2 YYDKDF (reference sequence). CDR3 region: CATSKGVEQYF. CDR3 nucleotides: TGTGCCACCAGCAAGGGGGTCGAGCAGTACTTC.

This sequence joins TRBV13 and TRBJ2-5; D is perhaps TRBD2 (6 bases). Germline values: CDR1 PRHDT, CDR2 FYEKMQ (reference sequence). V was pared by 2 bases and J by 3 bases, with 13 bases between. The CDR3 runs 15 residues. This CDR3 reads CASSLRSSGEETQYF. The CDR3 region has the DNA TGTGCCAGCAGCTTAAGGAGTAGCGGCGAAGAGACCCAGTACTTC.

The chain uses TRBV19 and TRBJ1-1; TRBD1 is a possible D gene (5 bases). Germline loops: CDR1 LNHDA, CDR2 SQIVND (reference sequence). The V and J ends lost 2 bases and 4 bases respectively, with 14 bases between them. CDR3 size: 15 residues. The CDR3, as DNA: TGTGCCAGTAGTATAATAAAGGTTGGGGCCACTGAAGCTTTCTTT. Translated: CASSIIKVGATEAFF.

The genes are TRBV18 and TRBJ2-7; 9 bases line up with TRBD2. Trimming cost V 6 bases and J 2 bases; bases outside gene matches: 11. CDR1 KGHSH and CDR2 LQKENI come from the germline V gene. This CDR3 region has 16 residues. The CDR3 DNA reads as TGTGCCAGCTCCACTATAGCGGGGGTCCTAGCCTACGAGCAGTACTTC. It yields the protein CASSTIAGVLAYEQYF.

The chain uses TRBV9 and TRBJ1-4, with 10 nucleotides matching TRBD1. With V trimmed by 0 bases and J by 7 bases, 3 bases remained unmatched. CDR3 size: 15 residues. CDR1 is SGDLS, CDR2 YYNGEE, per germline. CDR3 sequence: CASSVGTGGGEKLFF. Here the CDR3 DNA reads TGTGCCAGCAGCGTAGGGACAGGGGGTGGTGAAAAACTGTTTTTT.

CDR3 in DNA: TGTGCCAGCAGCTTCGGAGCCAGCTCTGGAAACACCATATATTTT. It encodes CASSFGASSGNTIYF. This chain connects TRBV7-8 to TRBJ1-3; D is unclear. V gave up 3 bases and J gave up 0 bases, with 9 bases separating them. CDR1 and CDR2 from the germline V gene are SGHVS and FQNEAQ. This CDR3 has 15 residues. Combining the CDR3 with reference TRBV7-8 and TRBJ1-3 gives the whole variable domain GAGVSQSPRYKVAKRGQDVALRCDPISGHVSLFWYQQALGQGPEFLTYFQNEAQLDKSGLPSDRFFAERPEGSVSTLKIQRTQQEDSAVYLCASSFGASSGNTIYFGEGSWLTVV.

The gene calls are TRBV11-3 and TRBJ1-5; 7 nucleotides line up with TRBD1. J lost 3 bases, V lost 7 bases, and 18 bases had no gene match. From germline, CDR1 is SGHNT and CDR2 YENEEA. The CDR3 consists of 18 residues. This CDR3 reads CASTTTEKPGTDNQPQHF. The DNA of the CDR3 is TGTGCCAGCACCACCACCGAGAAACCCGGGACAGACAATCAGCCCCAGCATTTT.

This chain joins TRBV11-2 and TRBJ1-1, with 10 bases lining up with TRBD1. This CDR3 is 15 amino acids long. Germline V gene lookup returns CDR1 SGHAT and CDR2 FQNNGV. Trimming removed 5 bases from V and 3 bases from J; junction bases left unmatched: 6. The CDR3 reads CASSPGQGEYTEAFF. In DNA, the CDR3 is TGTGCCAGCAGCCCTGGACAGGGGGAATACACTGAAGCTTTCTTT.

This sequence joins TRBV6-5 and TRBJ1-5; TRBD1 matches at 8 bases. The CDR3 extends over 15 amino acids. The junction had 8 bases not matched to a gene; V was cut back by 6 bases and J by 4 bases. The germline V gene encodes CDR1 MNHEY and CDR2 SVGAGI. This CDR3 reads CASRGTGPANQPQHF. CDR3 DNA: TGTGCCAGCAGGGGGACAGGACCAGCTAATCAGCCCCAGCATTTT.

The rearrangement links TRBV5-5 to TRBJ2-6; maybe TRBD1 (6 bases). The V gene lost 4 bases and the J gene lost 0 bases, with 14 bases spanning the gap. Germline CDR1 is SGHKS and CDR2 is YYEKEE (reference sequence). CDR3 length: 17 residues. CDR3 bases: TGTGCCAGCAGCCCCGATGACAGGCTCTCTGGGGCCAACGTCCTGACTTTC. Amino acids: CASSPDDRLSGANVLTF.

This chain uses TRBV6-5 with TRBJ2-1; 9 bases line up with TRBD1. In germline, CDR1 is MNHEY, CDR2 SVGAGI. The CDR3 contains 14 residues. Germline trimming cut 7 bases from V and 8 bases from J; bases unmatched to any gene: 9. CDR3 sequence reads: CASKLGQGNHEQFF. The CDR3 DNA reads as TGTGCCAGCAAACTAGGACAGGGGAACCATGAGCAGTTCTTC.

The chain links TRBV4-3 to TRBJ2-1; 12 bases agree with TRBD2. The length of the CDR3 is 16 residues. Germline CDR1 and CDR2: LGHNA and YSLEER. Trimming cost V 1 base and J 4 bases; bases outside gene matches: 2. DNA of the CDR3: TGCGCCAGCAGCCAAGTGACTAGCGGGGGTTACAATGAGCAGTTCTTC. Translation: CASSQVTSGGYNEQFF.

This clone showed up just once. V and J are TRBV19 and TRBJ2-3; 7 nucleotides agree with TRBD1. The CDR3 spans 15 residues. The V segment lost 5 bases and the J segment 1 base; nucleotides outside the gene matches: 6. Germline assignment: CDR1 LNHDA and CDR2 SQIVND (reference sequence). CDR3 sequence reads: CASSPRQGRTDTQYF. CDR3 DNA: TGTGCCAGTAGTCCCAGACAGGGTCGCACAGATACGCAGTATTTT. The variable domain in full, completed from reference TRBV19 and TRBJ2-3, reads DGGITQSPKYLFRKEGQNVTLSCEQNLNHDAMYWYRQDPGQGLRLIYYSQIVNDFQKGDIAEGYSVSREKKESFPLTVTSAQKNPTAFYLCASSPRQGRTDTQYFGPGTRLTVL.

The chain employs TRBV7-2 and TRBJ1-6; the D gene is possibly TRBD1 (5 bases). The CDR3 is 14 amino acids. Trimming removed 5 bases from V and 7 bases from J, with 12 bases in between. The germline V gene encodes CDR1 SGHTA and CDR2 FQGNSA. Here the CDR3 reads CASSPGLVNSPLHF. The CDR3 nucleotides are TGTGCCAGCAGCCCAGGGTTGGTGAATTCACCCCTCCACTTT.

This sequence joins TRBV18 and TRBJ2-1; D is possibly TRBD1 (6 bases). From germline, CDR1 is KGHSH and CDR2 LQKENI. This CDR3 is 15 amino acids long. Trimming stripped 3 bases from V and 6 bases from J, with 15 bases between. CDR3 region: CASSPPQGRSNEQFF. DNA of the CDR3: TGTGCCAGCTCACCCCCCCAGGGGCGGTCCAATGAGCAGTTCTTC.

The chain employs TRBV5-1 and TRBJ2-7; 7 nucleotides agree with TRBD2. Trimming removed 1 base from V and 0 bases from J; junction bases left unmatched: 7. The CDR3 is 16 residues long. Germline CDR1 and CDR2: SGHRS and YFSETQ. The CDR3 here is CASSLSSASGSYEQYF. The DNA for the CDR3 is TGCGCCAGCAGCTTGTCATCCGCTAGCGGCTCCTACGAGCAGTACTTC. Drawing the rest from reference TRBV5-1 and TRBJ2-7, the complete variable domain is KAGVTQTPRYLIKTRGQQVTLSCSPISGHRSVSWYQQTPGQGLQFLFEYFSETQRNKGNFPGRFSGRQFSNSRSEMNVSTLELGDSALYLCASSLSSASGSYEQYFGPGTRLTVT.

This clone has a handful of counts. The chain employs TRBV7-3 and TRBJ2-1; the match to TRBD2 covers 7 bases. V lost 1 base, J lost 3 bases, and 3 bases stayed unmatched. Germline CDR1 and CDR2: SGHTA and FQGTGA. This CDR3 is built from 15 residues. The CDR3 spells CASSLRGGVYNEQFF. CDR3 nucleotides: TGTGCCAGCAGCTTAAGGGGGGGGGTCTACAATGAGCAGTTCTTC.

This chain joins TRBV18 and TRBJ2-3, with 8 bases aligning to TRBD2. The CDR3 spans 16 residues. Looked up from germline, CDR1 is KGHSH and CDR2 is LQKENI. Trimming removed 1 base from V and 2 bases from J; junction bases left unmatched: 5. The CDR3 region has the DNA TGTGCCAGCTCACCACAACCGGGGGGGTTCACAGATACGCAGTATTTT. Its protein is CASSPQPGGFTDTQYF.

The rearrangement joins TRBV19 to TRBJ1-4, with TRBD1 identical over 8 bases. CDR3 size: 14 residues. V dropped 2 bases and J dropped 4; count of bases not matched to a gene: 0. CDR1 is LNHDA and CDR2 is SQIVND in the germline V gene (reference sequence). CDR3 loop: CASSITGGNEKLFF. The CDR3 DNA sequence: TGTGCCAGTAGTATAACAGGGGGTAATGAAAAACTGTTTTTT.

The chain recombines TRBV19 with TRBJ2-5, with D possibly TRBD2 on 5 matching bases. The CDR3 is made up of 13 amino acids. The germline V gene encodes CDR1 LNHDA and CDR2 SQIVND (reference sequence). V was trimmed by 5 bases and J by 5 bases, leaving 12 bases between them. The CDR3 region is CASSFTGWETQYF. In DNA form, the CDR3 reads TGTGCCAGTAGTTTTACGGGGTGGGAGACCCAGTACTTC.

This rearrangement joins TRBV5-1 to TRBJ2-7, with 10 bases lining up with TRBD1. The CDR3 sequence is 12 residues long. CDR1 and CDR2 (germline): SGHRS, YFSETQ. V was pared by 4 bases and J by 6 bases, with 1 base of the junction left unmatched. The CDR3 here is CASSDRGREQYF. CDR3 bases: TGCGCCAGCAGCGACAGGGGGCGCGAGCAGTACTTC.

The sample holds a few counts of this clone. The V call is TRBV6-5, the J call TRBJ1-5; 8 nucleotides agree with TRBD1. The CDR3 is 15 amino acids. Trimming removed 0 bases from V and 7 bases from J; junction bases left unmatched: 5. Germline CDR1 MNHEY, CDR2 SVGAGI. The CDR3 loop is CASSYSQGAEQPQHF. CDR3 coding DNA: TGTGCCAGCAGTTACTCGCAGGGGGCGGAACAGCCCCAGCATTTT.

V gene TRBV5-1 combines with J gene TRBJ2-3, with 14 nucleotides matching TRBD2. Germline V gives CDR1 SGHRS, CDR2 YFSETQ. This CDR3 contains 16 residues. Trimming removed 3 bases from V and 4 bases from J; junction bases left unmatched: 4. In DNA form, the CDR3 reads TGCGCCAGCAGCTCCGGACTAGCGGGGGGACCAGATACGCAGTATTTT. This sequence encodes CASSSGLAGGPDTQYF.

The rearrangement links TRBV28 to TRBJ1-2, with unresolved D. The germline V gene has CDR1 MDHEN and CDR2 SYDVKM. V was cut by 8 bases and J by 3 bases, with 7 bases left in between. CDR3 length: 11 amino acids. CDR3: CASQDYYGYTF. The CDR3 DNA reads TGTGCCAGCCAAGACTACTATGGCTACACCTTC.

CDR3 nucleotides: TGTGCCAGCTCACCGTCGCAGGGCGCCGACGAGCAGTACTTC. Translation gives CASSPSQGADEQYF. This chain links TRBV18 with TRBJ2-7; a weak D match, TRBD1 (5 bases). CDR3 length: 14 amino acids. The germline gives CDR1 KGHSH, CDR2 LQKENI. V was clipped by 3 bases and J by 5 bases, with 14 bases between them.

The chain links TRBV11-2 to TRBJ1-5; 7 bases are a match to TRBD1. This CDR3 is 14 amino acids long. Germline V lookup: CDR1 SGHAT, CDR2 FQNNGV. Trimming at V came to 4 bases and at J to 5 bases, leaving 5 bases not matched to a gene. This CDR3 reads CASSSGQRHQPQHF. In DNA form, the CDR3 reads TGTGCCAGCAGCTCGGGACAGCGACATCAGCCCCAGCATTTT. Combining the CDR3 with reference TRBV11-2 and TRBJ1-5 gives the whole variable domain EAGVAQSPRYKIIEKRQSVAFWCNPISGHATLYWYQQILGQGPKLLIQFQNNGVVDDSQLPKDRFSAERLKGVDSTLKIQPAKLEDSAVYLCASSSGQRHQPQHFGDGTRLSIL.

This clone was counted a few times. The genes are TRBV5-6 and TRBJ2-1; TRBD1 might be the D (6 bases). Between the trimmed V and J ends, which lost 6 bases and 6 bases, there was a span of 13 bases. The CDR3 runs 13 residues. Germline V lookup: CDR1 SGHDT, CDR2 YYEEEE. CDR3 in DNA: TGTGCCAGCACCTCCGGGACACTCAATGAGCAGTTCTTC. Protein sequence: CASTSGTLNEQFF.

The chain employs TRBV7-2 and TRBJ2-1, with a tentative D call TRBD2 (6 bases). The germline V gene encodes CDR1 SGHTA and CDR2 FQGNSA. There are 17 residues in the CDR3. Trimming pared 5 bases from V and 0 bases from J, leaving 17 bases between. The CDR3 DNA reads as TGTGCCAGCAGCCCACTTAGGCGGGAAAGCTCCTACAATGAGCAGTTCTTC. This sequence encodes CASSPLRRESSYNEQFF.